This is a list of T cell receptor beta chains from one sample in a study of blood T cells in healthy people across ages. TCRdb re-called the 5' RACE reads through MiXCR, storing one row per CDR3 protein. Seen here are around 990,000 distinct CDR3 sequences, around 25% observed once, and the top ten hold around 0.75%. A further study also used this sample, focusing on T cells of mothers and their children.

The sequencing input was blood. These receptors were taken from a girl aged 2-9 years in good health. CDR3s include the opening cysteine and the closing phenylalanine or tryptophan. Each record gives: D gene, J gene, V gene, CDR3 protein. D genes are given only for firm matches.

D: NA
J: TRBJ1-4
V: TRBV2
CDR3: CVSSEQGRKKTYEKLFF

D: TRBD1
J: TRBJ2-5
V: TRBV11-2
CDR3: CASSFYRGQGTQYF

D: TRBD1
J: TRBJ1-1
V: TRBV13
CDR3: CASSLVGQGITEAFF

D: TRBD2
J: TRBJ2-7
V: TRBV5-1
CDR3: CASSSGLALTPGEQYF

D: NA
J: NA
V: TRBV12-3/TRBV12-4
CDR3: CASSWGRSSYNEQFF

D: TRBD2
J: TRBJ2-1
V: TRBV2
CDR3: CASRRLAGGTYNEQFF

D: NA
J: TRBJ2-4
V: TRBV19
CDR3: CASSIQGRDIQYF

D: NA
J: TRBJ2-5
V: TRBV13
CDR3: CASSSNSDSGEETQYF

D: TRBD1
J: TRBJ2-2
V: TRBV5-1
CDR3: CASSPLDRVNTGELFF

D: NA
J: TRBJ2-1
V: TRBV6-1
CDR3: CASSLRGVGMDEQFF

D: NA
J: TRBJ2-1
V: TRBV11-2
CDR3: CASSSPRSDNEQFF

D: NA
J: TRBJ2-2
V: TRBV7-9
CDR3: CASSSFLRDKDGELFF

D: TRBD2
J: TRBJ2-5
V: TRBV7-2
CDR3: CASSASGGAETQYF

D: NA
J: TRBJ2-7
V: TRBV7-2
CDR3: CASSLVYQAYEQYF

D: NA
J: NA
V: TRBV27
CDR3: CASSLRGPVEQYF

D: TRBD1
J: NA
V: TRBV27
CDR3: CASSAGQGAWEQYF